Below are 9 T cell receptor beta chains sequenced from a single sample in a study of CD8+ T cells in alopecia areata (dated by TCRdb to the late 2010s). From alopecia areata patients, peripheral blood was collected along with lesional scalp punch biopsies. The library was prepared using the immunoSEQ multiplex PCR assay. To provide template for TCR sequencing, every sample had RNA extracted and reverse transcribed into cDNA. TCRdb holds this immuneACCESS table with in-frame rearrangements only. Some clones are missing; in checked studies, unresolved V genes explain under half, and the rest has no known cause. The sample has about 15,000 clones on record, 60% of them singletons. Approximately 13% of the sample is in the top ten clones. The sequenced sample was skin. These receptor sequences come from a human donor with alopecia areata.

The chain has TRBV27 and TRBJ2-7; 9 bases map to TRBD2. CDR3 length: 15 residues. Germline V gives CDR1 MNHEY, CDR2 SMNVEV (reference sequence). The V segment lost 1 base and the J segment 4 bases; nucleotides outside the gene matches: 5. The chain's CDR3 is CASSLFPSGDYEQYF. The DNA for the CDR3 is TGTGCCAGCAGTTTATTTCCTAGCGGGGATTACGAGCAGTACTTC.

This clone was observed a few times. The chain uses TRBV7-2 and TRBJ2-3; 8 nucleotides match TRBD2. The trim removed 7 bases at V and 6 bases at J, leaving 12 bases unmatched. The CDR3 runs to 15 residues. Germline values: CDR1 SGHTA, CDR2 FQGNSA. The CDR3 sequence is CASKPTSGVGDTQYF. The DNA of the CDR3 is TGTGCCAGCAAACCAACTAGCGGAGTGGGGGATACGCAGTATTTT.

The chain links TRBV9 to TRBJ2-5, with TRBD2 matching over 13 bases. This CDR3 is built from 17 residues. V shed 3 bases and J 5 bases; nucleotides not matched to a gene: 10. Per germline, CDR1 SGDLS and CDR2 YYNGEE. The CDR3: CASSAQGGLAGKETQYF. As DNA, the CDR3 is TGTGCCAGCAGCGCCCAAGGGGGACTAGCGGGAAAGGAGACCCAGTACTTC.

The chain employs TRBV4-2 and TRBJ2-5; 12 positions match TRBD1. In germline, CDR1 is LGHNA, CDR2 YNFKEQ. The CDR3 has 16 residues. V dropped 3 bases and J dropped 1; count of bases not matched to a gene: 3. The CDR3 here is CASSQRDRGLQETQYF. CDR3 in DNA: TGTGCCAGCAGCCAGCGGGACAGGGGGCTCCAAGAGACCCAGTACTTC.

The chain couples TRBV29-1 to TRBJ2-1; D ambiguous. Deletions cut 7 bases from V and 8 bases from J, with 9 bases between. Germline V gene data show CDR1 as SQVTM and CDR2 as ANQGSEA. CDR3 length: 10 residues. Written as DNA, the CDR3 is TGCAGCGGCGGCTCCCATGAGCAGTTCTTC. Its protein is CSGGSHEQFF.

The J gene is TRBJ2-5, the V gene TRBV29-1; 8 nucleotides align to TRBD1. Trimming cost V 7 bases and J 7 bases; bases outside gene matches: 5. The CDR3 totals 11 residues. Germline values: CDR1 SQVTM, CDR2 ANQGSEA. CDR3 bases: TGCAGCGCTCGGACAGGGCGGACCCAGTACTTC. Translated, it gives CSARTGRTQYF. Drawing the rest from reference TRBV29-1 and TRBJ2-5, the complete variable domain is SAVISQKPSRDICQRGTSLTIQCQVDSQVTMMFWYRQQPGQSLTLIATANQGSEATYESGFVIDKFPISRPNLTFSTLTVSNMSPEDSSIYLCSARTGRTQYFGPGTRLLVL.

The chain uses TRBV6-5 and TRBJ2-7; 7 positions agree with TRBD1. The CDR3 is 15 amino acids. Germline CDR1 MNHEY, CDR2 SVGAGI. With V trimmed by 7 bases and J by 5 bases, 14 bases remained unmatched. CDR3 nucleotide sequence: TGTGCCAGCACCTCTCTGAGACAGGGTCGGGACGAGCAGTACTTC. This gives the protein CASTSLRQGRDEQYF.

This chain joins TRBV5-1 and TRBJ1-1; 11 nucleotides line up with TRBD1. Germline CDR1 SGHRS, CDR2 YFSETQ. Trimming cost V 3 bases and J 11 bases; bases outside gene matches: 6. The CDR3 is 13 amino acids. CDR3 protein: CASSYGQGAVAFF. The CDR3 DNA reads as TGCGCCAGCAGCTACGGACAGGGGGCAGTTGCTTTCTTT.

The chain joins TRBV6-5 to TRBJ1-1, with D perhaps matching TRBD1 (6 bases). The V end lost 4 bases, the J end lost 1 base, and 13 bases lay between the germline ends. CDR1 is MNHEY, CDR2 SVGAGI, per germline. CDR3 size: 15 residues. The chain's CDR3 is CASSSTQGGNTEAFF. As DNA, the CDR3 is TGTGCCAGCAGTTCCACACAGGGCGGGAACACTGAAGCTTTCTTT.